These T cell receptor beta chains were read from a single sample in a study of OX40 agonist ivuxolimab in advanced cancers. Profiling relied on immunoSEQ multiplex PCR, and the TCRdb table lists in-frame clones only, not all of them. The sample contains approximately 100,000 clones, around 90% of which appear only once. Sequencing was performed on CD4+ or CD8+ T cells sorted from blood, taken in a trial of the OX40 agonist ivuxolimab. The source of these receptors is an adult with an advanced solid tumor such as melanoma, head and neck, liver or kidney cancer. The CDR3 runs from the conserved cysteine through the conserved F or W. Each record gives: J gene, V gene, CDR3 protein.

J gene: TRBJ1-4; V gene: TRBV4-2; CDR3 protein: CASSREGQGAQKLFF
J gene: TRBJ2-5; V gene: TRBV19; CDR3 protein: CASSIGGYGGRETQYF
J gene: TRBJ1-6; V gene: TRBV19; CDR3 protein: CASSIRDSYSPLHF
J gene: TRBJ1-3; V gene: TRBV7-9; CDR3 protein: CASRHGTDGNTIYF
J gene: TRBJ1-1; V gene: TRBV5-1; CDR3 protein: CASSTGTGGTEAFF
J gene: TRBJ2-3; V gene: TRBV7-9; CDR3 protein: CASSVGGQGADTQYF
J gene: TRBJ1-2; V gene: TRBV11-2; CDR3 protein: CASSLGDRGRVGYTF
J gene: TRBJ1-2; V gene: TRBV2; CDR3 protein: CASSRTLDGGYTF
J gene: TRBJ1-1; V gene: TRBV28; CDR3 protein: CASSSRRAFF
J gene: TRBJ2-1; V gene: TRBV18; CDR3 protein: CASSLGTGEVNEQFF
J gene: TRBJ1-1; V gene: TRBV15; CDR3 protein: CATSRDRTGGSFF
J gene: TRBJ1-2; V gene: TRBV19; CDR3 protein: CASSIEPHGYTF
J gene: TRBJ2-7; V gene: TRBV19; CDR3 protein: CASSLAGGPYEQYF
J gene: TRBJ1-2; V gene: TRBV10-1; CDR3 protein: CASRLIRGDYGYTF
J gene: TRBJ1-4; V gene: TRBV19; CDR3 protein: CASSLLTGGNEKLFF
J gene: TRBJ2-2; V gene: TRBV5-1; CDR3 protein: CASSPRRDTNTGELFF
J gene: TRBJ1-2; V gene: TRBV7-9; CDR3 protein: CASTLSQGLGGYTF
J gene: TRBJ1-6; V gene: TRBV5-6; CDR3 protein: CASSLISGTGDNSPLHF
J gene: TRBJ1-3; V gene: TRBV5-1; CDR3 protein: CASSLEQDGNTIYF
J gene: TRBJ1-1; V gene: TRBV18; CDR3 protein: CASSPQTIPMNTEAFF
J gene: TRBJ2-7; V gene: TRBV6-6; CDR3 protein: CASSWDGRNLSDEQYF
J gene: TRBJ1-1; V gene: TRBV10-1; CDR3 protein: CASSESGQGKPEAFF
J gene: TRBJ1-4; V gene: TRBV7-8; CDR3 protein: CASSFDRGNEKLFF
J gene: TRBJ1-6; V gene: TRBV7-9; CDR3 protein: CASSVQATNSPLHF
J gene: TRBJ1-1; V gene: TRBV6-5; CDR3 protein: CASSYSGQGATEAFF
J gene: TRBJ1-2; V gene: TRBV28; CDR3 protein: CASRRTGSGYGYTF
J gene: TRBJ2-2; V gene: TRBV5-4; CDR3 protein: CASSLDRENTGELFF
J gene: TRBJ1-2; V gene: TRBV25-1; CDR3 protein: CASSDNWSYTF
J gene: TRBJ1-4; V gene: TRBV28; CDR3 protein: CAVPGQGASNEKLFF
J gene: TRBJ1-5; V gene: TRBV7-2; CDR3 protein: CASAATGNQPQHF
J gene: TRBJ1-5; V gene: TRBV10-3; CDR3 protein: CATRGQGVHEGNQPQHF
J gene: TRBJ1-5; V gene: TRBV7-2; CDR3 protein: CASSWGGQDQPQHF
J gene: TRBJ2-1; V gene: TRBV5-1; CDR3 protein: CASSGPGDKNEQFF